Listed here are 27 T cell receptor delta chains from one sample, sequenced in a study of γδ T cells in repeated Plasmodium falciparum infection. TCRdb repeated clone calling on the multiplex PCR reads with CATT. The data show around 49,000 delta-chain clones, 1.9% seen once. Bulk repertoires came from Vgamma9/Vdelta2+ or Vdelta2-negative gammadelta T cells flow-sorted from PBMC. Sequencing was done on a sample of gamma-delta T cells from blood. The receptors stem from a pool of human donors (malaria-infected and uninfected, not separated).

On this clone itself: Since a far larger clone is one base different, this is likely a read error. The sample has other DNA sequences that encode this CDR3 too. This sequence joins TRDV1 and TRDJ1; D uncertain. This CDR3 is built from 13 residues. Germline CDR1 reads TSWWSYY; CDR2 reads QGS. CDR3: CALGTTHTDKLIF. In nucleotides, the CDR3 is TGTGCTCTTGGGACAACACACACCGATAAACTCATCTTC.

This clone showed up many times. Since a far larger clone is one base different, this is likely a read error. This same CDR3 is encoded by further DNA sequences in the sample. The chain joins TRDV2 to TRDJ1, with TRDD3 matching 7 bases. The J gene, absent from TCRdb, was called here by matching the DNA to germline. Germline V lookup: CDR1 GEAIGNYY, CDR2 EKD. The CDR3 is 18 residues long. DNA for the CDR3: TGTGCCTGTGACACAGAAGGATACGCGGGGTTGTACACCGACAAACTCATCTTT. It codes for CACDTEGYAGLYTDKLIF.

As to this clone: This DNA's translation and the protein TCRdb lists, from a much larger clone, do not match at residue 16, likely due to a read error; the protein shown is translated from the DNA. CDR3 sequence: CALGELKPYWGIRGANKLIF. For the CDR3, the DNA is TGTGCTCTTGGGGAACTTAAACCCTACTGGGGGATACGGGGGGCCAATAAACTCATCTTT. V usage is TRDV1 and J usage is TRDJ1; TRDD3 aligns across 13 bases. TCRdb supplies no J gene; here it was assigned by aligning the nucleotide sequence to germline. The trim removed 0 bases at V and 6 bases at J, leaving 16 bases unmatched. In germline, CDR1 is TSWWSYY, CDR2 QGS. The CDR3 totals 20 residues.

The table lists this clone with many counts. The TCRdb record carries a much larger clone's protein, which differs from this DNA's translation at residue 16; a read error is the likely cause, and the protein listed here is the DNA translation. The J gene went uncalled, whereas the V gene is TRDV2; the table calls TRDD3, which could not be checked here. In germline, CDR1 is GEAIGNYY, CDR2 EKD. This CDR3 has 17 residues. The CDR3 loop is CACDYVLRAGDPDKLTF. DNA for the CDR3: TGTGCCTGTGACTACGTACTGCGCGCTGGGGATCCCGATAAACTCACCTTT.

To note about this clone: The protein recorded in TCRdb matches a much larger clone and deviates from this DNA's translation at residue 16, suggesting a read error; the protein here is obtained by translating the DNA. The J gene is TRDJ1, the V gene TRDV1; the match to TRDD3 covers 13 bases. TCRdb carries no J gene annotation; the J gene was assigned here by matching the DNA with germline. With V trimmed by 3 bases and J by 0 bases, 22 bases remained unmatched. The CDR3 is made up of 23 amino acids. Germline V lookup: CDR1 TSWWSYY, CDR2 QGS. Here the CDR3 reads CALGDPTPSRTGGYAAYTDKLIF. In DNA, the CDR3 is TGTGCTCTTGGGGACCCGACCCCATCCCGTACTGGGGGATACGCGGCGTACACCGATAAACTCATCTTT.

This clone was seen many times. The TCRdb protein, from a much larger clone, departs from this DNA's translation at residue 3, likely by read error; the protein shown derives from the DNA. V usage is TRDV2 and J usage is TRDJ1; D is ambiguous. No J gene was available from TCRdb, and it was assigned here by a germline match of the DNA. This CDR3 contains 16 residues. The germline V gene has CDR1 GEAIGNYY and CDR2 EKD. CDR3 sequence: CARDTLVGPHTDKLIF. The CDR3 nucleotides are TGTGCCCGTGACACCTTGGTTGGCCCTCACACCGATAAACTCATCTTT.

This clone was seen a few times. TCRdb shows a much larger clone's protein in place of this DNA's translation, and the two differ at residue 20, likely through a read error; the protein shown is translated from the DNA. The CDR3, as DNA: TGTGCCTGTGACACCGTTATCCCTTACTCAGACTGGGGGATAGGAACGAATTACACCGGTAAACTCATCTTT. Translated: CACDTVIPYSDWGIGTNYTGKLIF. The J gene is TRDJ1, the V gene TRDV2, with 11 bases identical to TRDD3. TCRdb lists no J gene, so it was determined here by aligning the DNA to germline. The CDR3 is made up of 24 amino acids. Germline loops: CDR1 GEAIGNYY, CDR2 EKD.

This clone was detected many times. The chain carries TRDV2 and TRDJ1; TRDD3 agrees at 7 bases. The CDR3 contains 13 residues. V dropped 3 bases and J dropped 5; count of bases not matched to a gene: 5. Germline V gene sequence: CDR1 GEAIGNYY, CDR2 EKD. The CDR3, as DNA: TGTGCCTGTGACGGGATACAATCGGATAAACTCATCTTT. Protein: CACDGIQSDKLIF.

Worth noting for this clone: This likely reflects a read error, since a far larger clone is one base away. This sample includes further DNA sequences coding for the same CDR3. V and J are TRDV3 and TRDJ1; TRDD3 agrees at 9 bases. Here the J gene was assigned by germline matching of the DNA, as TCRdb has none. From germline, CDR1 is TVYSNPD and CDR2 GDNSRS (reference sequence). With 0 bases clipped from V and 10 bases from J, the junction kept 9 bases outside the gene matches. The CDR3 is 13 amino acids. DNA of the CDR3: TGTGCCTTTAGTCGGGGGGATACTCGCAGACTCATCTTT. Translated, it gives CAFSRGDTRRLIF.

The sample holds many counts of this clone. The TCRdb record carries a much larger clone's protein, which differs from this DNA's translation at residue 5; a read error is the likely cause, and the protein listed here is the DNA translation. This chain joins TRAV38-2/DV8 and TRDJ1; D might be TRDD3 (5 bases). No J gene is reported in TCRdb; it was inferred here by comparing the DNA with germline. V gave up 6 bases and J gave up 7 bases, with 37 bases separating them. CDR1 is TSESDYY and CDR2 is QEAYKQQN in the germline V gene. The CDR3 extends over 20 amino acids. The CDR3: CAYISSGSTPGRWWGLKLIF. The CDR3 bases are TGTGCTTATATAAGTAGCGGGAGTACTCCCGGCCGGTGGTGGGGCCTTAAACTCATCTTT.

In the case of this clone: This DNA translates differently at residue 6 from the TCRdb protein, which is that of a much larger clone; a read error is likely, and the protein shown is the DNA's own translation. This rearrangement joins TRDV1 to TRDJ1; 9 nucleotides match TRDD3. Assignment of the J gene here rests on matching the DNA to germline, because TCRdb gives none. J lost 0 bases, V lost 3 bases, and 41 bases had no gene match. The germline V gene encodes CDR1 TSWWSYY and CDR2 QGS. The CDR3 loop spans 28 amino acids. The chain's CDR3 is CALGDGGNNFPLEWGIRPAGLYTDKLIF. CDR3 sequence (DNA): TGTGCTCTTGGGGACGGGGGGAATAACTTTCCTCTTGAGTGGGGGATAAGACCTGCTGGTCTGTACACCGATAAACTCATCTTT.

This clone occurred many times. TCRdb assigns this DNA the protein of a much larger clone, which departs from its translation at residue 15; this likely reflects a read error, and the protein shown comes from translating the DNA. The chain recombines TRDV1 with TRDJ1, with D uncertain. Germline lookup yields CDR1 TSWWSYY and CDR2 QGS. The CDR3 totals 17 residues. The CDR3 loop is CALGERYPLLRTDKFIF. CDR3 sequence (DNA): TGTGCTCTTGGGGAACGGTATCCTTTACTAAGAACCGATAAATTCATCTTT.

This clone was counted many times. The protein recorded in TCRdb matches a much larger clone and deviates from this DNA's translation at residue 16, suggesting a read error; the protein here is obtained by translating the DNA. This chain joins TRDV1 and TRDJ1; 7 bases are shared with TRDD2. CDR3 length: 20 amino acids. V lost 4 bases to trimming and J lost 5 bases; unmatched junction nucleotides: 25. Germline CDR1 TSWWSYY, CDR2 QGS. In DNA, the CDR3 is TGTGCTCTTGGGGTTCCCAAATTAACCTTCCTTTACCCCTACATAGATAAACTCATCTTT. Protein: CALGVPKLTFLYPYIDKLIF.

With respect to this clone: Given a far larger clone just one base away, this is likely a sequencing read error. Other DNA variants within this sample encode the same CDR3. TRDV2 is the V gene, and the J gene was not called; the tabulated D call, TRDD3, remains unverified against the DNA. This CDR3 comprises 18 residues. Germline V gene sequence: CDR1 GEAIGNYY, CDR2 EKD. The CDR3 region has the DNA TGTGCCTGTGACACCGTTAGGGACCGTACCTGGGACACCCGACAGATGTTCTTC. Translation gives CACDTVRDRTWDTRQMFF.

This clone was detected ten times or more. TCRdb records a much larger clone's protein for this DNA, with a difference at residue 7 that likely arises from a read error; the protein given is the translation of the DNA. This chain joins TRDV3 and TRDJ1, with 7 bases fitting TRDD3. The J gene was missing in TCRdb and was found by matching the end of the DNA to germline. Per germline, CDR1 TVYSNPD and CDR2 GDNSRS (reference sequence). J gave up 0 bases and V 2 bases, and 36 bases lay outside the gene matches. The CDR3 extends over 24 amino acids. The CDR3 protein is CAFYHHSSRARQTGDGWNTDKLIF. DNA of the CDR3: TGTGCCTTTTACCACCACTCTTCAAGGGCACGACAGACGGGGGATGGATGGAACACCGATAAACTCATCTTT.

There are many counts of this clone. The TCRdb record carries a much larger clone's protein, which differs from this DNA's translation at residue 16; a read error is the likely cause, and the protein listed here is the DNA translation. The chain couples TRDV1 to TRDJ1; possibly TRDD2 for D (5 bases). Per the germline V gene, CDR1 is TSWWSYY and CDR2 is QGS. There are 17 residues in the CDR3. The DNA of the CDR3 is TGTGCTCTTGGGGAAGACCCTTCTCTTATCTACACCGATAAACTCACCTTT. Amino acids: CALGEDPSLIYTDKLTF.

Concerning this clone: A far bigger clonotype differs at one base, so this is likely a read error. Other DNA sequences in this sample translate to the same CDR3. The chain combines TRDV1 with TRDJ1; 11 nucleotides agree with TRDD3. The J gene, not given by TCRdb, was assigned here from a germline match of the nucleotide sequence. The CDR3 is 27 residues long. CDR1 TSWWSYY and CDR2 QGS come from the germline V gene. CDR3 DNA: TGTGCCCTTGGGGAACTCCCTACGGCCTTCCTAGATCACTACTGGGGGATAATCCTTTTTTACACCGATAAACTCATCTTT. It encodes CALGELPTAFLDHYWGIILFYTDKLIF.

This clone was seen ten or more times. TCRdb lists the protein of a much larger clone for this DNA, which differs at residue 6, so this is likely a read error; the protein given here is translated from the DNA itself. The gene calls are TRDV1 and TRDJ1, with a weak D call TRDD3 (6 bases). This CDR3 comprises 17 residues. Germline loops: CDR1 TSWWSYY, CDR2 QGS. The chain's CDR3 is CALGIPRWGWKTYKLIF. The CDR3 DNA follows: TGTGCTCTTGGGATACCACGCTGGGGATGGAAAACCTATAAACTCATCTTC.

Notes on this clone: TCRdb's entry gives the protein of a much larger clone, which mismatches this DNA's translation at residue 3, likely from a read error; the protein reported here is translated from the DNA. The chain carries TRAV38-2/DV8 and TRDJ1; 13 bases align to TRDD3. Germline values: CDR1 TSESDYY, CDR2 QEAYKQQN. V gave up 9 bases and J gave up 11 bases; unmatched junction bases: 31. The CDR3 contains 20 residues. DNA for the CDR3: TGTGCTTGCGGAGGGAGCCTTCCTATGGCCATGAACTGGGGGATACGAAGGCTCATCTTT. It translates to CACGGSLPMAMNWGIRRLIF.

As concerns this clone: The protein in TCRdb stems from a much larger clone and differs at residue 9 from this DNA's translation, likely a read error; here the protein is translated from the DNA. The rearrangement joins TRDV2 to TRDJ3, with TRDD3 matching 7 bases. TCRdb records no J gene; here it was assigned by comparing the DNA to germline. Germline trimming cut 3 bases from V and 3 bases from J; bases unmatched to any gene: 7. Germline V gene data show CDR1 as GEAIGNYY and CDR2 as EKD. The CDR3 has 17 amino acids. In nucleotides, the CDR3 is TGTGCCTGTGACGGGTACTGGGGAGTCTGGGACACCCGACAGATGTTTTTC. Its protein product is CACDGYWGVWDTRQMFF.

This clone was found a few times. A far bigger clonotype differs at one base, so this is likely a read error. The sample has other DNA sequences that encode this CDR3 too. The V call is TRDV1, the J call TRDJ1, with TRDD3 matching 12 bases. The J gene comes from matching the DNA to germline here; TCRdb lacks it. Trimming removed 2 bases from V and 1 base from J; junction bases left unmatched: 20. The germline CDR1 and CDR2 sequences are TSWWSYY and QGS. This CDR3 region has 22 residues. CDR3 protein: CALGEWRPSYFWGIRSTDKLIF. In DNA, the CDR3 is TGTGCTCTTGGGGAATGGAGGCCCTCCTACTTCTGGGGGATACGAAGCACCGATAAACTCATCTTT.

This clone appeared a few times. The protein that TCRdb holds for this DNA derives from a much larger clone and differs from the translated DNA at residue 18, which likely indicates a read error; the protein shown here is translated from the DNA. The CDR3 is CALGELGFSPFTGDRLGELIF. The CDR3 coding sequence is TGTGCTCTTGGGGAACTAGGCTTCTCACCTTTTACTGGGGACAGATTGGGGGAACTCATCTTT. This chain uses TRDV1 with TRDJ1, with 7 positions matching TRDD3. TCRdb carries no J gene annotation; the J gene was assigned here by matching the DNA with germline. V gave up 0 bases and J gave up 9 bases; unmatched junction bases: 28. This CDR3 has 21 amino acids. CDR1 and CDR2 from the germline V gene are TSWWSYY and QGS.

This clone was observed a handful of times. With a far larger clone one base away, a read error is the likely cause. The same CDR3 also results from other DNA sequences found in this sample. The chain recombines TRDV1 with TRDJ1; D perhaps matches TRDD2 (6 bases). The J gene is absent in TCRdb and was assigned here via DNA matching to germline. The CDR3 length is 21 residues. The germline gives CDR1 TSWWSYY, CDR2 QGS. The DNA of the CDR3 is TGTGCCCTTGGGGTTCAAGGGTGGCTCCTACTTCGTACTTCGTACACCGATAAACTCATCTTT. Translated: CALGVQGWLLLRTSYTDKLIF.

For this clone: This DNA translates differently at residue 11 from the TCRdb protein, which is that of a much larger clone; a read error is likely, and the protein shown is the DNA's own translation. The rearrangement links TRDV2 to TRDJ1, with 8 bases that match TRDD3. TCRdb does not report a J gene; here it was assigned by matching the DNA to germline references. The germline V gene encodes CDR1 GEAIGNYY and CDR2 EKD. The CDR3 spans 16 residues. Unmatched junction bases numbered 8, after V lost 0 bases and J lost 3 bases. The DNA for the CDR3 is TGTGCCTGTGACACCGAGCTGGGGGAGCACGCCGATAAACTCATCTTT. Translated: CACDTELGEHADKLIF.

Notes on this clone: A read error likely explains why the TCRdb protein, taken from a much larger clone, differs from this DNA's translation at residue 11; the protein shown is translated from the DNA. The V gene is TRDV3, the J gene TRDJ1; perhaps TRDD3 as D (6 bases). Here the J gene was assigned by germline matching of the DNA, as TCRdb has none. Germline V CDR1 and CDR2: TVYSNPD, GDNSRS (reference sequence). The CDR3 extends over 14 amino acids. The chain's CDR3 is CALDPPWGAYRLIF. CDR3 nucleotides: TGTGCTCTCGATCCGCCGTGGGGGGCCTATAGACTCATCTTT.

As for this clone: The TCRdb protein, from a much larger clone, departs from this DNA's translation at residue 14, likely by read error; the protein shown derives from the DNA. Other DNA sequences in this specimen translate into the identical CDR3. The chain joins TRDV1 to TRDJ1, with 10 bases matching TRDD3. Because TCRdb records no J gene, it was assigned here through a match of the DNA to germline. CDR1 and CDR2 (germline): TSWWSYY, QGS. V shed 5 bases, J shed 0 bases, and the junction held 21 bases outside the gene matches. CDR3 length equals 21 residues. The CDR3 DNA reads as TGTGCTCTTGGGAAGGGGATTCTTTGGTGGGGGATACCAATGTACACCGATAAACTCATCTTT. This translates into CALGKGILWWGIPMYTDKLIF.

This clone occurred a few times. A far more abundant clone sits one base away, making this likely a read error. The same CDR3 arises from other DNA sequences in this sample as well. This chain joins TRDV1 and TRDJ1; no clear D. This CDR3 region has 13 residues. Germline V lookup: CDR1 TSWWSYY, CDR2 QGS. The CDR3 sequence: CALGEPDTDKLIF. The CDR3 coding sequence is TGTGCTCTTGGAGAACCGGACACCGATAAACTCATCTTT.